Below are 32 T cell receptor beta chains sequenced from a single sample in a study of T cell repertoires in cytomegalovirus infection. TCRdb ran MiXCR on the reads and lists one entry per CDR3 protein. The sample comprises some 390,000 distinct CDR3 sequences, 18% of which are singletons, and roughly 8.7% rests with the top ten. Sequencing was done on a sample of PBMCs. The receptors here all came from a human donor in good health (CMV status not recorded). Some clones in this sample may be carry-over from other donors' samples.

The genes are TRBV7-2 and TRBJ2-5; 13 bases map to TRBD2. The CDR3 consists of 16 residues. The V and J ends lost 5 bases and 5 bases, in that order; junction bases with no gene match: 8. Germline assignment: CDR1 SGHTA and CDR2 FQGNSA. CDR3 DNA: TGTGCCAGCAGCCTAACTAGCGGGAGGGCCTTGGAGACCCAGTACTTC. It codes for CASSLTSGRALETQYF.

The chain uses TRBV29-1 and TRBJ2-7; D is possibly TRBD2 (6 bases). The CDR3 runs to 14 residues. CDR1 SQVTM and CDR2 ANQGSEA come from the germline V gene. V was shortened by 5 bases and J by 1 base, with 15 bases between the two germline ends. CDR3 nucleotide sequence: TGCAGCGTTTCCCCCCTGGAGGGATCCTACGAGCAGTACTTC. It translates to CSVSPLEGSYEQYF.

This clonotype was detected a few times. V usage is TRBV4-2 and J usage is TRBJ2-3, with 15 bases identical to TRBD2. The CDR3 loop spans 18 amino acids. In germline, CDR1 is LGHNA, CDR2 YNFKEQ. The trim removed 4 bases at V and 2 bases at J, leaving 7 bases unmatched. CDR3 region: CASSRQGTSGGSTDTQYF. The DNA for the CDR3 is TGTGCCAGCAGCCGACAGGGGACTAGCGGGGGGTCCACAGATACGCAGTATTTT.

The chain has TRBV18 and TRBJ2-7, with 7 bases lining up with TRBD2. The ends lost 3 bases at V and 4 bases at J; junction bases unmatched: 9. The CDR3 has 15 amino acids. CDR1 and CDR2 (germline): KGHSH, LQKENI. DNA for the CDR3: TGTGCCAGCTCACCGTCGGGGAGGGGTAGATACGAGCAGTACTTC. It codes for CASSPSGRGRYEQYF.

The chain uses TRBV6-6 and TRBJ2-4, with TRBD1 as a possible D gene (6 bases). Deletions cut 5 bases from V and 0 bases from J, with 11 bases between. Germline V gives CDR1 MNHNY, CDR2 SVGAGI (reference sequence). CDR3 length equals 15 residues. CDR3 sequence reads: CASSGRTVAKNIQYF. The CDR3 DNA is TGTGCCAGCAGTGGTCGGACAGTAGCCAAAAACATTCAGTACTTC.

Comments on this clonotype: It may be a read error: a sequence one base away is much more abundant. The V gene is TRBV7-4, the J gene TRBJ2-7; possibly TRBD1 or TRBD2 for D (5 bases each). CDR1 is SGHVT and CDR2 is SQSDAQ in the germline V gene. V was trimmed by 5 bases and J by 5 bases, leaving 13 bases between them. The CDR3 covers 13 residues. CDR3 in DNA: TGTGCCAGCAGCACACAGGAGGCCCACGAGCAGTACTTC. Translating gives CASSTQEAHEQYF.

Many counts were recorded for this clonotype. This sequence joins TRBV4-1 and TRBJ1-4, with D unclear. The germline V and J ends were trimmed by 2 bases and 2 bases, with 15 bases remaining between them. The V gene's germline CDR1 is MGHRA and CDR2 YSYEKL. This CDR3 contains 17 residues. CDR3 amino acids: CASSQIRGKQTNEKLFF. CDR3 coding DNA: TGCGCCAGCAGCCAAATAAGAGGGAAGCAGACTAATGAAAAACTGTTTTTT.

The V and J genes are TRBV7-9 and TRBJ2-1, with TRBD2 identical over 7 bases. The CDR3 sequence is 15 residues long. Germline V gene lookup returns CDR1 SEHNR and CDR2 FQNEAQ (reference sequence). The V segment lost 2 bases and the J segment 8 bases; nucleotides outside the gene matches: 9. The CDR3 DNA reads as TGTGCCAGCAGCTTACGGCGGGTGGCGGGGGATGAGCAGTTCTTC. As protein: CASSLRRVAGDEQFF.

The J gene is TRBJ2-1, the V gene TRBV6-1; 13 bases match TRBD2. V trimming: 6 bases; J trimming: 0 bases; junction bases outside the gene matches: 8. The length of the CDR3 is 18 residues. The germline V gene has CDR1 MNHNS and CDR2 SASEGT. In DNA, the CDR3 is TGTGCCAGCAGCCAACGACTAGCGGGAGGAGCCTCCTACAATGAGCAGTTCTTC. Protein product: CASSQRLAGGASYNEQFF.

The sample holds a few counts of this clonotype. The V gene is TRBV27, the J gene TRBJ2-7; 11 nucleotides match TRBD2. Germline V gene lookup returns CDR1 MNHEY and CDR2 SMNVEV (reference sequence). J was trimmed by 5 bases and V by 8 bases; bases with no gene match: 26. There are 20 residues in the CDR3. CDR3 region: CASSMGVWGRELAGANEQYF. Written as DNA, the CDR3 is TGTGCCAGCTCCATGGGGGTCTGGGGCAGGGAACTAGCGGGAGCAAACGAGCAGTACTTC.

This clonotype has a count of ten or more. V usage is TRBV12-3 or TRBV12-4 and J usage is TRBJ1-1; the D is unclear. The CDR3 extends over 13 amino acids. The V end lost 3 bases, the J end lost 1 base, and 6 bases lay between the germline ends. The CDR3 DNA is TGTGCCAGCAGTTTTACTACGAACACTGAAGCTTTCTTT. Its protein product is CASSFTTNTEAFF.

The V and J genes are TRBV4-1 and TRBJ2-3, with no clear D. The V end lost 1 base, the J end lost 4 bases, and 9 bases lay between the germline ends. The germline V gene has CDR1 MGHRA and CDR2 YSYEKL. The CDR3 is 14 residues long. This CDR3 reads CASSQAPRADTQYF. The CDR3 bases are TGCGCCAGCAGCCAAGCGCCCCGGGCAGATACGCAGTATTTT.

This clonotype was picked up a small number of times. This chain connects TRBV14 to TRBJ1-6; tentative D call: TRBD1 (6 bases). Germline V CDR1 and CDR2: SGHDN, FVKESK. This CDR3 is 17 amino acids long. V was trimmed by 4 bases and J by 7 bases, leaving 20 bases between them. CDR3 nucleotides: TGTGCCAGCAGCCCACAAAAGGCTCGGGACACCAATTCACCCCTCCACTTT. It is translated as CASSPQKARDTNSPLHF.

This clonotype was detected a few times. The chain employs TRBV6-5 and TRBJ2-4, with D perhaps matching TRBD1 (6 bases). Germline CDR1 and CDR2: MNHEY and SVGAGI. CDR3 length: 15 amino acids. Trimming cost V 5 bases and J 0 bases, with 11 bases left between them. The CDR3 sequence is CASSPGVLAKNIQYF. CDR3 nucleotides: TGTGCCAGCAGTCCAGGGGTCTTAGCCAAAAACATTCAGTACTTC.

This clonotype occurred many times. The chain has TRBV7-2 and TRBJ1-5; perhaps TRBD1 as D (6 bases). Trimming removed 5 bases at V and 4 bases at J, with 12 bases between. The CDR3 loop spans 14 amino acids. Germline CDR1 is SGHTA and CDR2 is FQGNSA. The DNA of the CDR3 is TGTGCCAGCAGCGCCACAGGGCCAAATCAGCCCCAGCATTTT. Encoded protein: CASSATGPNQPQHF.

The chain joins TRBV7-6 to TRBJ2-7; D gene ambiguous. Germline-derived CDR1 and CDR2 are SGHVS and FNYEAQ. With 1 base removed from V and 8 bases from J, the gap between germline ends came to 15 bases. This CDR3 is 14 amino acids long. CDR3 bases: TGTGCCAGCAGCTTAGGTATCTCCGACCCCCAGCAGTACTTC. Encoded protein: CASSLGISDPQQYF.

Details on this clonotype: A much larger clone lies one base from this, so it may be a read error. The chain recombines TRBV19 with TRBJ1-3; D unresolved. Germline V gives CDR1 LNHDA, CDR2 SQIVND (reference sequence). The V gene lost 6 bases and the J gene lost 3 bases, with 9 bases spanning the gap. The CDR3 loop spans 13 amino acids. CDR3 DNA sequence: TGTGCCAGTAGGAGAAAGAATGGAAACACCATATATTTT. This translates into CASRRKNGNTIYF.

Regarding this clonotype: This may come from a read error, since a much larger clone is one base off. The chain couples TRBV2 to TRBJ1-5, with D possibly TRBD1 on 6 matching bases. CDR3 length equals 15 residues. The germline V gene encodes CDR1 SNHLY and CDR2 FYNNEI. CDR3 protein: CVSSAQGRVNQPQHF. The DNA of the CDR3 is TGTGTCAGCAGTGCACAGGGTCGTGTGAATCAGCCCCAGCATTTT.

This clonotype appeared a few times. The V and J genes are TRBV12-3 or TRBV12-4 and TRBJ2-1; 9 positions match TRBD2. The CDR3 contains 16 residues. V dropped 5 bases and J dropped 2; count of bases not matched to a gene: 7. CDR3 sequence: CASSLSSGRTYNEQFF. The CDR3 nucleotides read TGTGCCAGCAGTCTAAGTAGCGGGAGAACCTACAATGAGCAGTTCTTC.

This chain uses TRBV5-4 with TRBJ1-2, with a weak D call TRBD1 (6 bases). Germline CDR1 reads SGHNT; CDR2 reads YYREEE (reference sequence). V was pared by 3 bases and J by 2 bases, with 14 bases between. CDR3 length equals 15 residues. In nucleotides, the CDR3 is TGTGCCAGCAGCTCGGCCGACAGGTGGAACTATGGCTACACCTTC. As protein: CASSSADRWNYGYTF.

This clonotype came up many times. The chain joins TRBV7-2 to TRBJ2-7; weak D call: TRBD2 (5 bases). CDR1 is SGHTA, CDR2 FQGNSA, per germline. The CDR3 loop spans 16 amino acids. V lost 0 bases, J lost 4 bases, and 16 bases lay in between. This chain's CDR3 is CASSLAVASGAYEQYF. CDR3 in DNA: TGTGCCAGCAGCTTAGCAGTAGCGTCCGGTGCTTACGAGCAGTACTTC.

This clonotype appeared a few times. V is TRBV5-6 and J is TRBJ1-1, with D possibly matching TRBD1 (5 bases). The CDR3 is made up of 16 amino acids. Trimming left V 2 bases short and J 0 bases short, with 14 bases between. Germline assignment: CDR1 SGHDT and CDR2 YYEEEE. Here the CDR3 reads CASSLSGFRMNTEAFF. The CDR3 DNA reads as TGTGCCAGCAGCTTATCAGGGTTCAGGATGAACACTGAAGCTTTCTTT.

There are a few counts of this clonotype. The V gene is TRBV20-1, the J gene TRBJ2-3; TRBD2 is a possible D gene (6 bases). The length of the CDR3 is 11 residues. Trimming removed 7 bases from V and 6 bases from J, with 11 bases in between. The germline CDR1 and CDR2 sequences are DFQATT and SNEGSKA (reference sequence). The CDR3 protein is CSVPRGDTQYF. The CDR3 nucleotides read TGCAGTGTCCCCCGGGGGGATACGCAGTATTTT.

This clonotype was detected only a few times. V gene TRBV20-1 combines with J gene TRBJ2-3, with no clear D. The CDR3 is 16 amino acids. Trimming left V 6 bases short and J 0 bases short, with 19 bases between. Germline loops: CDR1 DFQATT, CDR2 SNEGSKA (reference sequence). The CDR3 loop reads CSARPPGSSSTDTQYF. The DNA of the CDR3 is TGCAGTGCCCGCCCGCCGGGCTCCTCCAGCACAGATACGCAGTATTTT.

This clonotype was counted ten times or more. This rearrangement joins TRBV9 to TRBJ1-1, with D possibly being TRBD1 (6 bases). The CDR3 length is 15 residues. The ends were cut back, 4 bases at V and 3 bases at J, with 16 bases in the middle. The germline gives CDR1 SGDLS, CDR2 YYNGEE. CDR3 sequence (DNA): TGTGCCAGCAGCCCCCGAGGGGAGGGGGACACTGAAGCTTTCTTT. Protein sequence: CASSPRGEGDTEAFF.

This clonotype was found a few times. The V gene is TRBV7-9, the J gene TRBJ2-7; 8 bases map to TRBD1. Germline values: CDR1 SEHNR, CDR2 FQNEAQ (reference sequence). Trimming at V came to 1 base and at J to 10 bases, leaving 6 bases not matched to a gene. The length of the CDR3 is 13 residues. Written as DNA, the CDR3 is TGTGCCAGCAGCTTAGGGGACAGGCCCACTCAGTACTTC. It codes for CASSLGDRPTQYF.

This clonotype occurred a few times. J is TRBJ2-4 and V is TRBV11-2, with D perhaps assigned TRBD1 or TRBD2 (5 bases each). This CDR3 has 14 residues. Germline V CDR1 and CDR2: SGHAT, FQNNGV. Trimming took off 3 bases at V and 8 bases at J, with 14 bases between the two ends. In DNA form, the CDR3 reads TGTGCCAGCAGCTTCCGGGGCCAAGGGGACATTCAGTACTTC. This translates into CASSFRGQGDIQYF.

The CDR3 spells CASSPARDRGTDTQYF. The CDR3 bases are TGTGCCAGCAGCCCCGCCAGGGACCGGGGGACAGATACGCAGTATTTT. The chain is built from TRBV7-9 and TRBJ2-3, with a possible D match to TRBD2 (6 bases). With 5 bases removed from V and 3 bases from J, the gap between germline ends came to 18 bases. The CDR3 is 16 amino acids. In germline, CDR1 is SEHNR, CDR2 FQNEAQ (reference sequence). Full variable domain (rest looked up from reference TRBV7-9 and TRBJ2-3): DTGVSQNPRHKITKRGQNVTFRCDPISEHNRLYWYRQTLGQGPEFLTYFQNEAQLEKSRLLSDRFSAERPKGSFSTLEIQRTEQGDSAMYLCASSPARDRGTDTQYFGPGTRLTVL.

By sample share, this clonotype is medium-sized (0.01 to 0.1%). The chain couples TRBV7-2 to TRBJ1-4; D uncertain. Trimming took 4 bases from V and 0 from J, leaving 12 bases between them. This CDR3 has 16 residues. Germline V gives CDR1 SGHTA, CDR2 FQGNSA. The CDR3 coding sequence is TGTGCCAGCAGCTCCTATACGGGTGCAACTAATGAAAAACTGTTTTTT. As protein: CASSSYTGATNEKLFF.

There are many counts of this clonotype. The chain combines TRBV7-9 with TRBJ2-7; TRBD1 might be the D (6 bases). Germline loops: CDR1 SEHNR, CDR2 FQNEAQ (reference sequence). The CDR3 spans 15 residues. V was cut by 7 bases and J by 4 bases, with 20 bases left in between. The CDR3 nucleotides read TGTGCCAGCACACAGGGAATTGGTCGTACTTACGAGCAGTACTTC. Amino acids: CASTQGIGRTYEQYF.

This clonotype showed up just a few times. The chain combines TRBV10-3 with TRBJ1-1; D is uncertain. CDR3 length: 13 residues. The germline CDR1 and CDR2 sequences are ENHRY and SYGVKD. The V and J ends lost 7 bases and 1 base respectively, with 10 bases between them. The CDR3: CAITRQANTEAFF. The CDR3 nucleotides read TGTGCCATCACTAGGCAGGCGAACACTGAAGCTTTCTTT.

The V gene is TRBV28, the J gene TRBJ2-3; D unresolved. The CDR3 loop spans 14 amino acids. V lost 3 bases and J lost 6, with 13 bases in between. CDR1 is MDHEN, CDR2 SYDVKM, per germline. Here the CDR3 reads CASSLPGFPDTQYF. CDR3 sequence (DNA): TGTGCCAGCAGTTTGCCCGGGTTCCCGGATACGCAGTATTTT.